This TCR beta chain was captured in a study of T-cell memory formation after mild COVID-19. Trimming took off 2 bases at V and 5 bases at J, with 13 bases between the two ends. In germline, CDR1 is KGHSH, CDR2 LQKENI. The CDR3 consists of 16 residues. MiXCR was run by TCRdb on the 5' RACE reads, yielding one entry per CDR3 protein. The sample includes about 400,000 distinct CDR3 sequences, about 16% of them seen just once. In its sample, this clonotype was seen a few times. The TCR originated in a man younger than 35 who had mild COVID-19 (a few samples of this study predate the infection). Cell type and time point are not known. Source material: PBMCs or a T cell subset sorted from them (not recorded which). The chain joins TRBV18 to TRBJ2-6, with a possible D match to TRBD1 (7 bases). The CDR3 loop reads CASSPIQGGWANVLTF. The DNA of the CDR3 is TGTGCCAGCTCACCAATTCAGGGGGGTTGGGCCAACGTCCTGACTTTC.